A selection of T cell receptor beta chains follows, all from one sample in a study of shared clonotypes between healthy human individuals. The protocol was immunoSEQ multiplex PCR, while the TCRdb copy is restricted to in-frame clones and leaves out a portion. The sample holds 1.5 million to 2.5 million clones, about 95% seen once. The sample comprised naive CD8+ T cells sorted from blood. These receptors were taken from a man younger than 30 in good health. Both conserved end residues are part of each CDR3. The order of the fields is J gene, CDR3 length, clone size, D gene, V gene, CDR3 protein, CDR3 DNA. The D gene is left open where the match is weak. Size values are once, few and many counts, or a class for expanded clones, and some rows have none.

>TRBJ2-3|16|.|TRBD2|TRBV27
CASSSSAGDHTDTQYF
TGTGCCAGCAGTTCCTCCGCGGGAGACCACACAGATACGCAGTATTTT
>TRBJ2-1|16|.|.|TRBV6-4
CASSDGIGDTDNEQFF
TGTGCCAGCAGTGATGGCATCGGTGACACCGACAATGAGCAGTTCTTC
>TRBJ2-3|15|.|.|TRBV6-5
CASSYAAGASDTQYF
TGTGCCAGCAGTTACGCAGCGGGTGCCAGCGATACGCAGTATTTT
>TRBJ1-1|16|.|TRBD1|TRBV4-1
CASSPRGTGISTEAFF
TGCGCCAGCAGCCCCCGTGGGACAGGTATTTCCACTGAAGCTTTCTTT
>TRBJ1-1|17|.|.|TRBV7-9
CASSTPLPPDTSVEAFF
TGTGCCAGCAGCACACCCCTCCCCCCGGACACATCCGTTGAAGCTTTCTTT
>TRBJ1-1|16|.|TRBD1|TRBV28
CASGTGAVGVNTEAFF
TGTGCCAGCGGAACAGGGGCCGTAGGGGTGAACACTGAAGCTTTCTTT
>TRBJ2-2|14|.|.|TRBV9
CASSNLEAGGELFF
TGTGCCAGCAGCAACCTAGAGGCGGGCGGGGAGCTGTTTTTT
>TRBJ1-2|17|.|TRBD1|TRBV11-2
CASSLDLWQGARDGYTF
TGTGCCAGCAGCTTAGATTTGTGGCAGGGGGCGCGAGATGGCTACACCTTC
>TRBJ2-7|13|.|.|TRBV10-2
CASSSNWIYEQYF
TGCGCCAGCAGCTCCAACTGGATTTACGAGCAGTACTTC
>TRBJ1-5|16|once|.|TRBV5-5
CASSSSPAGYYQPQHF
TGTGCCAGCAGCTCCTCCCCGGCAGGGTACTATCAGCCCCAGCATTTT
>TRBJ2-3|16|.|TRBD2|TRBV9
CASSESGRGETDTQYF
TGTGCCAGCAGCGAAAGCGGGAGGGGGGAGACAGATACGCAGTATTTT
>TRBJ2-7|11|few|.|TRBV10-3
CAISEGYEQYF
TGTGCCATCAGTGAGGGATACGAGCAGTACTTC
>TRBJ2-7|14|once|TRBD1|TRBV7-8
CASSSPGQNYEQYF
TGTGCCAGCAGCTCTCCGGGACAGAACTACGAGCAGTACTTC
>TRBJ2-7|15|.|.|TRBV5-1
CASSLGTGAPFEQYF
TGCGCCAGCAGCTTGGGTACGGGGGCCCCTTTCGAGCAGTACTTC
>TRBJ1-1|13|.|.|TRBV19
CASSIWSGAEAFF
TGTGCCAGTAGTATTTGGTCTGGGGCTGAAGCTTTCTTT
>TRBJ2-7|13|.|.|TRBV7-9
CASSPPDSYEQYF
TGTGCCAGCAGCCCCCCGGACAGCTACGAGCAGTACTTC
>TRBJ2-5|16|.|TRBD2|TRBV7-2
CASSLWTSGGKETQYF
TGTGCCAGCAGCCTATGGACTAGCGGGGGGAAAGAGACCCAGTACTTC
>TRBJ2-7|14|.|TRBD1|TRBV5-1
CASSIGQEVNEQYF
TGCGCCAGCAGCATTGGACAGGAGGTGAACGAGCAGTACTTC
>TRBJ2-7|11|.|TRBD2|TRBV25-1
CASSWGGEQYF
TGTGCCAGCAGCTGGGGGGGCGAGCAGTACTTC
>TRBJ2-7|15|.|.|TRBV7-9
CASSLSSFIGYEQYF
TGTGCCAGCAGCTTAAGCAGTTTTATCGGTTACGAGCAGTACTTC
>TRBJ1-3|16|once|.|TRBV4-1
CASSQTLINSGNTIYF
TGCGCCAGCAGCCAAACCCTCATAAACTCTGGAAACACCATATATTTT
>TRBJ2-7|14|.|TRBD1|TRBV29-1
CSVVGQGLINEQYF
TGCAGCGTTGTTGGACAGGGATTGATCAACGAGCAGTACTTC
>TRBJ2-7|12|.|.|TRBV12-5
CASGPQLYEQYF
TGTGCTAGTGGGCCACAGCTTTACGAGCAGTACTTC
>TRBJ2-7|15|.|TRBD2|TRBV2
CASRDLAGEDYEQYF
TGTGCCAGCAGGGATCTAGCGGGGGAAGACTACGAGCAGTACTTC
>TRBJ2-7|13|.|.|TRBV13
CASSLGHSYEQYF
TGTGCCAGCAGCTTAGGTCACAGCTACGAGCAGTACTTC
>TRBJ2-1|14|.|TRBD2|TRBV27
CASSLREGYNEQFF
TGTGCCAGCAGTTTACGGGAGGGCTACAATGAGCAGTTCTTC
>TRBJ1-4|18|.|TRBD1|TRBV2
CASEMRDRVFTTNEKLFF
TGTGCCAGCGAAATGAGGGACAGGGTCTTTACAACTAATGAAAAACTGTTTTTT
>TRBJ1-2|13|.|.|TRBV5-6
CASSLTATYGYTF
TGTGCCAGCAGCCTGACAGCTACCTATGGCTACACCTTC
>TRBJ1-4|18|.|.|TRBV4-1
CASSQVQGLRTTNEKLFF
TGCGCCAGCAGCCAAGTCCAGGGGCTGAGAACAACTAATGAAAAACTGTTTTTT
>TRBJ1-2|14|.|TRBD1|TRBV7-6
CASSLTGQGDGYTF
TGTGCCAGCAGCTTGACAGGACAGGGAGATGGCTACACCTTC
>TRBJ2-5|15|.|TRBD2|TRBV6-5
CASSYRREGPETQYF
TGTGCCAGCAGTTATCGGCGGGAGGGCCCGGAGACCCAGTACTTC
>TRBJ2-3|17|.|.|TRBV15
CATSRDSLQANTDTQYF
TGTGCCACCAGCAGAGATTCGCTGCAGGCGAACACAGATACGCAGTATTTT
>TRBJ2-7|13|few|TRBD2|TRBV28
CASSLGGGYEQYF
TGTGCCAGCAGTTTAGGCGGGGGCTACGAGCAGTACTTC
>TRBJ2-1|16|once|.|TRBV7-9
CASSSRMGGVAEEQFF
TGTGCCAGCAGCTCTAGGATGGGGGGAGTAGCGGAGGAGCAGTTCTTC
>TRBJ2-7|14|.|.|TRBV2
CASSEGSQFYEQYF
TGTGCCAGCAGTGAAGGGTCCCAGTTCTACGAGCAGTACTTC
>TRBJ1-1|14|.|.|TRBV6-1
CASGRGGADTEAFF
TGTGCCAGCGGCCGGGGGGGCGCGGACACTGAAGCTTTCTTT
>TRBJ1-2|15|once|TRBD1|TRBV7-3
CASSFRDRANYGYTF
TGTGCCAGCAGCTTCCGGGACAGGGCCAACTATGGCTACACCTTC
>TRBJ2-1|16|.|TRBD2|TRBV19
CASSISASGSYNEQFF
TGTGCCAGTAGTATATCGGCTAGCGGGAGCTACAATGAGCAGTTCTTC
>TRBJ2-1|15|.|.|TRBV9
CASSPDISSYNEQFF
TGTGCCAGCAGCCCTGACATTAGCTCCTACAATGAGCAGTTCTTC
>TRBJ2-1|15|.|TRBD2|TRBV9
CASSAWTSGEQEQFF
TGTGCCAGCAGCGCGTGGACTAGCGGGGAGCAAGAGCAGTTCTTC
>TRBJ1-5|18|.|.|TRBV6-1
CASSDPLGWFDGNQPQHF
TGTGCCAGCAGTGATCCGTTGGGCTGGTTCGACGGAAATCAGCCCCAGCATTTT
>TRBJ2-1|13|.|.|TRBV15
CATSRGQGNEQFF
TGTGCCACCAGCAGAGGCCAGGGAAATGAGCAGTTCTTC